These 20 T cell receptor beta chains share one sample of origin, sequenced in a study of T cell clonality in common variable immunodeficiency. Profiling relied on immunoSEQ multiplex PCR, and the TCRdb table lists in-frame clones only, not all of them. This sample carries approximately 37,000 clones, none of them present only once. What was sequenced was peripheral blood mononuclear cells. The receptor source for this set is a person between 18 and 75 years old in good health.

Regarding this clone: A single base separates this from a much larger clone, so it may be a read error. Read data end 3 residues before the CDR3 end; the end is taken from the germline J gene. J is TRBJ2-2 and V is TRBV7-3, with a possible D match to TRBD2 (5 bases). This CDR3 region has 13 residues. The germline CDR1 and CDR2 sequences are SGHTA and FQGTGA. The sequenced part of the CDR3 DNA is TGTTCCAGCAGCTTAACTAGCACCGGGGAG. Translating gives CSSSLTSTGE. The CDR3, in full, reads CSSSLTSTGELFF.

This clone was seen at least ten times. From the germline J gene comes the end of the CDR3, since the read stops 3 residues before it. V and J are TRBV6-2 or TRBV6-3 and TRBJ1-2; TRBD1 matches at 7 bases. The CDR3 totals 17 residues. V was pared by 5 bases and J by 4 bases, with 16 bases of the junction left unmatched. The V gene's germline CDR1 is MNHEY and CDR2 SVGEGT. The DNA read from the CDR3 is TGTGCCAGCAGTACCCGGGACAGTACCGCCTCTATCTATGGC. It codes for CASSTRDSTASIYG. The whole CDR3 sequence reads CASSTRDSTASIYGYTF.

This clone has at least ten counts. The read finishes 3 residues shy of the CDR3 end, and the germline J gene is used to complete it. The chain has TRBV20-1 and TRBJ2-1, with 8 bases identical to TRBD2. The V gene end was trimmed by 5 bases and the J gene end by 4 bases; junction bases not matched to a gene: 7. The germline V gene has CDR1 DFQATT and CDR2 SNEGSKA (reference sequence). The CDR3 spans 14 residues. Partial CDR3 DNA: TGCAGTGCTCCGACTAGCGTGGATTACAATGAG. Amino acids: CSAPTSVDYNE. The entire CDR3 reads CSAPTSVDYNEQFF.

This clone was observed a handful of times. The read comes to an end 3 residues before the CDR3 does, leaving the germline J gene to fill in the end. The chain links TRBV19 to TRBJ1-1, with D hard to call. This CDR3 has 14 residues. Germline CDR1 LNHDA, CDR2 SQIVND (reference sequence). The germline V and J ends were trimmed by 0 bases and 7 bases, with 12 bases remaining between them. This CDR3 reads CASSIDAAPVEAFF. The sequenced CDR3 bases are TGTGCCAGTAGTATAGATGCGGCACCTGTTGAA.

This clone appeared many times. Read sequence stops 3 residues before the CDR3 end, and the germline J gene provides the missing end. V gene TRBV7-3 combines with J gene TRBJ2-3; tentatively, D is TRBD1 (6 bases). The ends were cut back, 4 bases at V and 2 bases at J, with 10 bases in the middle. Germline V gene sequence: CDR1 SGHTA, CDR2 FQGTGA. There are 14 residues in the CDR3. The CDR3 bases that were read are TGTGCCAGCAGCTCACAGGGTATCACAGATACG. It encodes CASSSQGITDT. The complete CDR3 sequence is CASSSQGITDTQYF.

The CDR3 reads CASSLTRYNEQFF. The DNA read from the CDR3 is TGTGCCAGCAGCTTGACTCGCTACAATGAG. V usage is TRBV11-3 and J usage is TRBJ2-1; no clear D. The read ends 3 residues shy of where the CDR3 ends; the end is completed using the germline J gene. The germline CDR1 and CDR2 sequences are SGHNT and YENEEA. The CDR3 extends over 13 amino acids. V lost 3 bases to trimming and J lost 3 bases, with 6 bases between them.

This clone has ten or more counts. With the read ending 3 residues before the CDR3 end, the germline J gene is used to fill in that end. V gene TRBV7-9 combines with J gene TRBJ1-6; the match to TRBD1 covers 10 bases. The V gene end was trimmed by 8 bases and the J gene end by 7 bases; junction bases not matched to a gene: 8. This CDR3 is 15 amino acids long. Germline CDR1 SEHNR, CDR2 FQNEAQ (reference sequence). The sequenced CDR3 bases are TGTGCCAGCTCCAAACCGGGACAGGGGAATTCACCC. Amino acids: CASSKPGQGNSP. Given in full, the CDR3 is CASSKPGQGNSPLHF.

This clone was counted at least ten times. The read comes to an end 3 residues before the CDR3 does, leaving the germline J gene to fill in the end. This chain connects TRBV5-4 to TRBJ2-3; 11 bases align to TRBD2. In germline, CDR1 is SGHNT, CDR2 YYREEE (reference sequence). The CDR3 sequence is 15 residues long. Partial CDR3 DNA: TGTGCCAGCAGGAGTGCCGGGACTAGCGGCGTCGCG. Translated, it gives CASRSAGTSGVA. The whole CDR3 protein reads CASRSAGTSGVAQYF.

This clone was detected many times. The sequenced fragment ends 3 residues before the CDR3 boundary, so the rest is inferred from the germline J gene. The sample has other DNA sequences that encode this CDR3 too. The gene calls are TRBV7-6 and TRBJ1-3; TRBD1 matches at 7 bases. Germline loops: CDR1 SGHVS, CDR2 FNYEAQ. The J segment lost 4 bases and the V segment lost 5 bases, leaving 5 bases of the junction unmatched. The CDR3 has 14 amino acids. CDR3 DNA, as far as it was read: TGTGCCAGCAGCACTCCGGGACAGGGAAACACC. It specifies CASSTPGQGNT. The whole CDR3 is CASSTPGQGNTIYF.

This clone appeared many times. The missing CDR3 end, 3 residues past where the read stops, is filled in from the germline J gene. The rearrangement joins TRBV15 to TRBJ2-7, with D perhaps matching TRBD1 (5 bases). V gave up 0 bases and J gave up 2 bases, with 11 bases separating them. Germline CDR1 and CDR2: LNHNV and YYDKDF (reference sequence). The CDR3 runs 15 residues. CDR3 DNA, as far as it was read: TGTGCCACCAGCAGAGAAGGGGCGGTAACCTACGAG. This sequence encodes CATSREGAVTYE. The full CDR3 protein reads CATSREGAVTYEQYF.

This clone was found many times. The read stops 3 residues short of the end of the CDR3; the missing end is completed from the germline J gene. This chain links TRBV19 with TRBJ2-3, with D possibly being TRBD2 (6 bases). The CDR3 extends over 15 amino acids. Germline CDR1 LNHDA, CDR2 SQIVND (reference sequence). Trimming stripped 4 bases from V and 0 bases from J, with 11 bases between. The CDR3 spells CASSTPGLSTDTQYF. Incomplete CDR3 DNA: TGTGCCAGTAGTACTCCGGGACTCAGCACAGATACG.

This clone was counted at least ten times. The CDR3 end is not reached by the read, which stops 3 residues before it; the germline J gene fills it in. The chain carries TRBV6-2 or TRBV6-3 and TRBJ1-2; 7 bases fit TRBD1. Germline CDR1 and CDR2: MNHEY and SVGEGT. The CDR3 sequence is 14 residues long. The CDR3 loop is CASSYYRGMGGYTF. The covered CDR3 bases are TGTGCCAGCAGTTACTACAGGGGTATGGGGGGC.

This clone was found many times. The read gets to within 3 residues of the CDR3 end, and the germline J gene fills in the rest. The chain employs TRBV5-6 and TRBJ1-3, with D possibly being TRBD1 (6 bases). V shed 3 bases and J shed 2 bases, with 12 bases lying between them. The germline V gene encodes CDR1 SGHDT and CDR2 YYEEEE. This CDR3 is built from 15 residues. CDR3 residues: CASSSPWTAGNTIYF. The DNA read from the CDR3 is TGTGCCAGCAGCTCTCCTTGGACAGCTGGAAACACC.

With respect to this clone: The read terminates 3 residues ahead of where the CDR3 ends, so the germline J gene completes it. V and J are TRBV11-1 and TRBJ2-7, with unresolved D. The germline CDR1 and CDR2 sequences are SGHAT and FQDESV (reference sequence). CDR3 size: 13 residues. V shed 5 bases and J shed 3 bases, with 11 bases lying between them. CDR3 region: CASSLPVLYEQYF. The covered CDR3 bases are TGTGCCAGCAGCCTCCCGGTACTCTACGAG.

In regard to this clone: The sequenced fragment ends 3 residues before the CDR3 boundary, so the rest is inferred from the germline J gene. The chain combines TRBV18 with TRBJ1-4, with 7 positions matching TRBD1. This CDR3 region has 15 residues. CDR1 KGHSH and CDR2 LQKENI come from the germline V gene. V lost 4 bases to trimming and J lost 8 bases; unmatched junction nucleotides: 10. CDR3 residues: CASSRTQGDFEKLFF. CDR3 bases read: TGTGCCAGCTCACGGACTCAGGGGGACTTCGAAAAA.

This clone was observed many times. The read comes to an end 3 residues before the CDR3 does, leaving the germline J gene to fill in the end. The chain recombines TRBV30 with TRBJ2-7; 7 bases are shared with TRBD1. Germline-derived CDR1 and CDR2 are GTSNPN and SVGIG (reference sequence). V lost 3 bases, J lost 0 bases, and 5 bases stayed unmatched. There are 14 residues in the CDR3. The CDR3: CAWRGTESSYEQYF. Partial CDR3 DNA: TGTGCCTGGAGGGGGACAGAGTCCTCCTACGAG.

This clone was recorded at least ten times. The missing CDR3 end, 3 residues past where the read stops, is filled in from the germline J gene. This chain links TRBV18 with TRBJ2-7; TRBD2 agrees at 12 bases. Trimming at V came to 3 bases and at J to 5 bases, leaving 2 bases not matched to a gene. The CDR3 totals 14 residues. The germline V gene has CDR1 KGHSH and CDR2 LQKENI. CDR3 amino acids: CASSPGLAGNEQYF. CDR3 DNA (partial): TGTGCCAGCTCACCGGGACTAGCGGGCAACGAG. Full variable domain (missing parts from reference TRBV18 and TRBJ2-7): NAGVMQNPRHLVRRRGQEARLRCSPMKGHSHVYWYRQLPEEGLKFMVYLQKENIIDESGMPKERFSAEFPKEGPSILRIQQVVRGDSAAYFCASSPGLAGNEQYFGPGTRLTVT.

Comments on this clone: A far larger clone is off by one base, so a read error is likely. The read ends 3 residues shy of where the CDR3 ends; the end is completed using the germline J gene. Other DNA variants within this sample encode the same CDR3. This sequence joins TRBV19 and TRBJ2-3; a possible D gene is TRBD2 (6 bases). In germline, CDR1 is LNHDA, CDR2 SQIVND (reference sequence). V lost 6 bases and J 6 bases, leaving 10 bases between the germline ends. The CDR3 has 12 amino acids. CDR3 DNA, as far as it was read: TGTGCCAGTAGGCTAAGCGGGGATACG. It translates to CASRLSGDT. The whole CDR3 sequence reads CASRLSGDTQYF.

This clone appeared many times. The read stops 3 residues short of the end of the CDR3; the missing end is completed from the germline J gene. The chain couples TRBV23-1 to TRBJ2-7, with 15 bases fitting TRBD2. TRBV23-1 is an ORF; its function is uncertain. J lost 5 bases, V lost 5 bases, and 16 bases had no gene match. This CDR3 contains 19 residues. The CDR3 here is CASSGCCTGLAGGWHEQYF. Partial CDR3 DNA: TGCGCCAGCAGTGGATGTTGTACTGGACTAGCGGGAGGGTGGCACGAG.

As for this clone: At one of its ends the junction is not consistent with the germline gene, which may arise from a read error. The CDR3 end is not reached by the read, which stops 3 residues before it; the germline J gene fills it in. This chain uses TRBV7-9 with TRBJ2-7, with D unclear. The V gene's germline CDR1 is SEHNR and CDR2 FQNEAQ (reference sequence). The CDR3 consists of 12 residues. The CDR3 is CSSSLTGYEQYF. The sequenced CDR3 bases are TGTTCCAGCAGCTTGACGGGCTACGAG. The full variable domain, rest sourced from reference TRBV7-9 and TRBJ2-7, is DTGVSQNPRHKITKRGQNVTFRCDPISEHNRLYWYRQTLGQGPEFLTYFQNEAQLEKSRLLSDRFSAERPKGSFSTLEIQRTEQGDSAMYLCSSSLTGYEQYFGPGTRLTVT.